This TCR beta chain was recovered during a study of cytomegalovirus exposure and HLA in healthy donors. Whole-study results and caveats: 164 TCR beta chains were listed as cytomegalovirus-associated. In vitro testing confirmed a few CMV-associated chains as specific for CMV antigens.

In regard to this clone: The antigen is unknown.

The CDR3 is made up of 13 amino acids. V shed 7 bases and J shed 4 bases, with 14 bases lying between them. Germline assignment: CDR1 MNHEY and CDR2 SVGAGI. Sequencing was performed with immunoSEQ multiplex PCR; in TCRdb, only in-frame clones are kept and a portion is missing. The sample includes a few hundred thousand clones, around 89% of them seen just once. The sequenced sample consisted of PBMCs. This TCR derives from a woman in her late teens or twenties in good health and CMV-seronegative. The V gene is TRBV6-5, the J gene TRBJ2-7, with a weak D call TRBD2 (6 bases). The CDR3 loop reads CASTVGAGYEQYF. The CDR3 DNA sequence: TGTGCCAGCACAGTGGGCGCGGGGTACGAGCAGTACTTC.